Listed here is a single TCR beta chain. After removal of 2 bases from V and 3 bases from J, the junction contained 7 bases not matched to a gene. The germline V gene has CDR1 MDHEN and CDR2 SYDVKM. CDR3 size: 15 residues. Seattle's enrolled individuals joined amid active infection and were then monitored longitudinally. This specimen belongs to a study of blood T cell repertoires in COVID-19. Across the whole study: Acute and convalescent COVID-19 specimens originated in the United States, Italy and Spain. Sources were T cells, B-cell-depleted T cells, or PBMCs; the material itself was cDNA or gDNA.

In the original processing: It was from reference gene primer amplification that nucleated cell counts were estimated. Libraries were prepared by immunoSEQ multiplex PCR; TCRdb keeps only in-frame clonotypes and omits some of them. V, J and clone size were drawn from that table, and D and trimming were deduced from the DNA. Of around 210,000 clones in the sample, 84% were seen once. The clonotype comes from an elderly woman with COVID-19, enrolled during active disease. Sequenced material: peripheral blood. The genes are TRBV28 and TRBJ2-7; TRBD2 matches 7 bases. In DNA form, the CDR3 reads TGTGCCAGCAGTTTACAAGGGCCGGGGGGCTACGAGCAGTACTTC. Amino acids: CASSLQGPGGYEQYF.